A selection of T cell receptor beta chains follows, all from one sample in a study of T cell repertoires in ileal Crohn's disease. Method: immunoSEQ multiplex PCR; TCRdb's copy keeps in-frame clones and lacks some. The data hold some 11,000 clones, with approximately 77% observed a single time. Sequenced: ileal tissue. The receptors originated from an adult with Crohn's disease. Both conserved end residues are part of each CDR3. Each record gives: V gene, D gene, J gene, clone size, CDR3 DNA, CDR3 protein. A D gene is named only where the DNA matches it firmly. Size is stated for part of the rows, as once, few or many counts, or as a class when the clone is expanded.

TRBV7-3	NA	TRBJ1-1	NA	TGTGCCAGCAGCTTGGCGGGGAACACTGAAGCTTTCTTT	CASSLAGNTEAFF
TRBV5-6	TRBD1	TRBJ2-5	NA	TGTGCCAGCAGCTTGACCCGGGACAGCGAGATCCAGTACTTC	CASSLTRDSEIQYF
TRBV10-3	NA	TRBJ1-1	NA	TGTGCCATCAGCCCGGCTGCGGCTGAAGCTTTCTTT	CAISPAAAEAFF
TRBV5-4	NA	TRBJ2-3	NA	TGTGCCAGCAGCTTGGGAGGGCAGCAGGCGCAGTATTTT	CASSLGGQQAQYF
TRBV6-6	NA	TRBJ1-2	NA	TGTGCCAGCAGTCCTGACCTACCGACCGGGGACTATGGCTACACCTTC	CASSPDLPTGDYGYTF
TRBV7-9	TRBD2	TRBJ2-3	NA	TGTGCCAGCAGCTTAACGTGGACTAGCGGGCCTAGCACAGATACGCAGTATTTT	CASSLTWTSGPSTDTQYF
TRBV6-5	TRBD1	TRBJ1-2	NA	TGTGCCAGCAGTCCTCTCTTCAGGGGGCGCTGTGGCTACACCTTC	CASSPLFRGRCGYTF
TRBV5-1	TRBD1	TRBJ1-4	once	TGCGCCAGCAGCTCGACACAGGGGCCTAATGAAAAACTGTTTTTT	CASSSTQGPNEKLFF
TRBV5-4	NA	TRBJ1-4	few	TGTGCCAGCAGCTTGGATGGCAGGGGAAGCGAAAAACTGTTTTTT	CASSLDGRGSEKLFF
TRBV19	NA	TRBJ2-2	few	TGTGCCAGTACCCTAACAGGGTACACCGGGGAGCTGTTTTTT	CASTLTGYTGELFF
TRBV7-2	TRBD1	TRBJ1-3	NA	TGTGCCAGCAGCTTAGGAGGGACAGTTGGAAACACCATATATTTT	CASSLGGTVGNTIYF
TRBV28	TRBD1	TRBJ1-3	NA	TGTGCCAGCAGTCCCAGGACAGGGGTTCACTCTGGAAACACCATATATTTT	CASSPRTGVHSGNTIYF
TRBV6-1	TRBD1	TRBJ2-1	NA	TGTGCCAGCAGTGTCGACAGGGCGCCCCGATTCTTC	CASSVDRAPRFF
TRBV19	NA	TRBJ1-2	NA	TGTGCCAGCCGAGGGGCAGGGGAACTCTATGGCTACACCTTC	CASRGAGELYGYTF
TRBV12-5	TRBD1	TRBJ1-1	NA	TGTGCTAGTGGTTTGTACCTAGGACAGGGGAACACTGAAGCTTTCTTT	CASGLYLGQGNTEAFF
TRBV19	TRBD1	TRBJ1-2	NA	TGTGCCAGTAGTATACGAACAGGGGTCTATGGCTACACCTTC	CASSIRTGVYGYTF